This is a list of T cell receptor beta chains from one sample in a study of T cells in Graves' hyperthyroidism and ophthalmopathy. TCRdb reanalysed the multiplex PCR reads using MiXCR and keeps one entry per CDR3 protein. This sample has hundreds of thousands of distinct CDR3 sequences, with 38% found just once. The sequenced sample consisted of blood. The source of these receptors is a man aged 18 to 30 with Graves' hyperthyroidism. CDR3s include the opening cysteine and the closing phenylalanine or tryptophan. Each record gives: V gene, J gene, D gene, CDR3 protein. The D gene is left open where the match is weak.

v_call: TRBV5-1; j_call: TRBJ1-1; d_call: .; cdr3_aa: CASSLDDGATVAFF
v_call: TRBV12-3/TRBV12-4; j_call: TRBJ1-2; d_call: TRBD1; cdr3_aa: CAIGDRTPGNTF
v_call: TRBV24-1; j_call: TRBJ2-6; d_call: TRBD1; cdr3_aa: CAPVPSTGTGISGANVLTF
v_call: TRBV10-3; j_call: TRBJ1-5; d_call: .; cdr3_aa: CAIRGDGRNQPQHF
v_call: TRBV12-3/TRBV12-4; j_call: TRBJ1-1; d_call: TRBD1; cdr3_aa: CASSQGTATSDDTEAFF
v_call: TRBV10-3; j_call: TRBJ1-3; d_call: .; cdr3_aa: CAISESGQNTIYF
v_call: TRBV7-9; j_call: TRBJ1-1; d_call: .; cdr3_aa: CASSPPIGKTVNTEAFF
v_call: TRBV4-3; j_call: TRBJ2-7; d_call: TRBD2; cdr3_aa: CASSQEATSGYYEQYF
v_call: TRBV12-3/TRBV12-4; j_call: TRBJ1-1; d_call: .; cdr3_aa: CASSLELTEAFF
v_call: TRBV7-2; j_call: TRBJ1-4; d_call: TRBD1; cdr3_aa: CASSARRGLNEKLFF
v_call: TRBV6-4; j_call: TRBJ2-2; d_call: .; cdr3_aa: CANSYFRATGELFF
v_call: TRBV12-3/TRBV12-4; j_call: TRBJ1-2; d_call: .; cdr3_aa: CASSPTGRGYGYTF
v_call: TRBV7-2; j_call: TRBJ2-2; d_call: TRBD2; cdr3_aa: CASSPGLAGGAVELFF
v_call: TRBV10-1; j_call: TRBJ2-3; d_call: .; cdr3_aa: CASSNSLSTDTQYF
v_call: TRBV11-1; j_call: TRBJ2-7; d_call: TRBD2; cdr3_aa: CASSAHTGLAGDEQYF
v_call: TRBV25-1; j_call: TRBJ1-1; d_call: .; cdr3_aa: CASSEYYGSTEAFF
v_call: TRBV4-1; j_call: TRBJ1-4; d_call: .; cdr3_aa: CASSQVEGNEKLFF
v_call: TRBV12-3/TRBV12-4; j_call: TRBJ2-7; d_call: TRBD1; cdr3_aa: CASSLESVVTGAHEQYF
v_call: TRBV24-1; j_call: TRBJ1-1; d_call: .; cdr3_aa: CATSEGLAQEAFF
v_call: TRBV4-3; j_call: TRBJ1-6; d_call: TRBD1; cdr3_aa: CASSQDRDRDSPLHF
v_call: TRBV29-1; j_call: TRBJ1-1; d_call: .; cdr3_aa: CSVHPDREYTEAFF
v_call: TRBV7-8; j_call: TRBJ1-1; d_call: .; cdr3_aa: CASGRTAMNTEAFF
v_call: TRBV11-2; j_call: TRBJ1-4; d_call: TRBD1; cdr3_aa: CASAQGSATNEKLFF
v_call: TRBV24-1; j_call: TRBJ2-5; d_call: .; cdr3_aa: CATSDARTSQETQYF
v_call: TRBV20-1; j_call: TRBJ2-7; d_call: .; cdr3_aa: CSARDLVRGDEQYF
v_call: TRBV19; j_call: TRBJ1-1; d_call: .; cdr3_aa: CASSPHGVGTEAFF
v_call: TRBV19; j_call: TRBJ2-5; d_call: .; cdr3_aa: CASSIGPPRDGGRGTQYF
v_call: TRBV7-9; j_call: TRBJ2-5; d_call: TRBD2; cdr3_aa: CASEVAGGLQETQYF
v_call: TRBV5-8; j_call: TRBJ1-5; d_call: .; cdr3_aa: CASSQDPHQPQHF
v_call: TRBV7-6; j_call: TRBJ1-2; d_call: .; cdr3_aa: CTSSLTANYGYTF
v_call: TRBV10-3; j_call: TRBJ2-5; d_call: TRBD2; cdr3_aa: CAISESEREGTQYF
v_call: TRBV12-3/TRBV12-4; j_call: TRBJ1-6; d_call: .; cdr3_aa: CASSFERAGGNSPLHF
v_call: TRBV11-2; j_call: TRBJ2-7; d_call: .; cdr3_aa: CASSLGNGGYEQYF
v_call: TRBV29-1; j_call: TRBJ1-4; d_call: TRBD1; cdr3_aa: CSGVQGEKLFF
v_call: TRBV7-3; j_call: TRBJ2-7; d_call: TRBD2; cdr3_aa: CASSPTGGGAYEQYF
v_call: TRBV20-1; j_call: TRBJ1-2; d_call: .; cdr3_aa: CSAGWTDLNYGYTF
v_call: TRBV15; j_call: TRBJ2-6; d_call: .; cdr3_aa: CATSARAGANVLTF
v_call: TRBV2; j_call: TRBJ1-1; d_call: .; cdr3_aa: CASSSPGYAFF
v_call: TRBV9; j_call: TRBJ1-1; d_call: TRBD1; cdr3_aa: CASSVTGGDTEAFF
v_call: TRBV13; j_call: TRBJ1-5; d_call: TRBD1; cdr3_aa: CASSTRGYQPQHF
v_call: TRBV7-8; j_call: TRBJ1-5; d_call: .; cdr3_aa: CASSPPTGPLHQPQHF
v_call: TRBV24-1; j_call: TRBJ2-7; d_call: TRBD2; cdr3_aa: CASSYVASGNEQYF
v_call: TRBV2; j_call: TRBJ2-2; d_call: .; cdr3_aa: CASSYPTPIRYYTGELFF
v_call: TRBV29-1; j_call: TRBJ2-5; d_call: .; cdr3_aa: CSVERRGETQYF
v_call: TRBV7-2; j_call: TRBJ1-5; d_call: TRBD1; cdr3_aa: CASSQDGQEVNQPQHF
v_call: TRBV7-2; j_call: TRBJ2-7; d_call: .; cdr3_aa: CASSSSLVGTSYEQYF
v_call: TRBV7-3; j_call: TRBJ1-1; d_call: TRBD1; cdr3_aa: CASRSLTGGSGVEAFF
v_call: TRBV2; j_call: TRBJ2-7; d_call: .; cdr3_aa: CAKKLRSSYEQYF
v_call: TRBV20-1; j_call: TRBJ2-7; d_call: TRBD1; cdr3_aa: CSARDRDRGPEQYF
v_call: TRBV20-1; j_call: TRBJ2-5; d_call: TRBD2; cdr3_aa: CSARTGGSGKTQYF
v_call: TRBV12-5; j_call: TRBJ1-2; d_call: TRBD1; cdr3_aa: CASGTGQGVGYTF
v_call: TRBV20-1; j_call: TRBJ2-7; d_call: .; cdr3_aa: CSASEGSIYEQYF
v_call: TRBV14; j_call: TRBJ1-3; d_call: .; cdr3_aa: CASSQRTNIAGNTIYF
v_call: TRBV29-1; j_call: TRBJ1-5; d_call: TRBD1; cdr3_aa: CSEPGQGPNQPQHF
v_call: TRBV10-1; j_call: TRBJ1-2; d_call: TRBD1; cdr3_aa: CASVMTGTGGYGYTF
v_call: TRBV7-2; j_call: TRBJ2-5; d_call: TRBD1; cdr3_aa: CASGEQGVGETQYF
v_call: TRBV12-3/TRBV12-4; j_call: TRBJ2-7; d_call: .; cdr3_aa: CASSFDSGTYEQYF
v_call: TRBV25-1; j_call: TRBJ1-1; d_call: TRBD1; cdr3_aa: CASRHRDSYEAFF
v_call: TRBV9; j_call: TRBJ2-7; d_call: .; cdr3_aa: CASSDHGGSYEQYF
v_call: TRBV24-1; j_call: TRBJ2-6; d_call: .; cdr3_aa: CAPSVSGANVLTF